Detailed here is one TCR beta chain. The antigen is unknown. This entry is derived from a study of PD-1 blockade in classical Hodgkin lymphoma. Every patient experienced relapse after autologous stem cell transplantation, and brentuximab vedotin exposure varied. The germline V and J ends were trimmed by 2 bases and 6 bases, with 15 bases remaining between them. Germline V gives CDR1 SGHRS, CDR2 YFSETQ. The CDR3 sequence is 14 residues long. The protocol was immunoSEQ multiplex PCR, while the TCRdb copy is restricted to in-frame clones and leaves out a portion. The data contain 75,000 to 100,000 clones, about four fifths of them singletons. General study points: Baseline diversity in complete responders resembled that of newly diagnosed patients.

The clonotype was recovered from a human donor with classical Hodgkin lymphoma. This sample comprised peripheral blood mononuclear cells (PBMCs), obtained before the second cycle of nivolumab. This chain joins TRBV5-1 and TRBJ2-7; the D is unclear. The CDR3 nucleotides read TGCGCCAGCAGCTTCGGAACCCTTGGTGGCGAGCAGTACTTC. It codes for CASSFGTLGGEQYF.